This passage covers 14 T cell receptor beta chains from one sample sequenced in a study of blood T cells in healthy people across ages. A second PCR, run for about 7 to 11 cycles, used a sample-barcoded 5' primer plus a J-beta primer mix. TCRdb analysed the 5' RACE reads with MiXCR anew, one entry per CDR3 protein. The sample holds about 640,000 distinct CDR3 sequences, around 54% seen once. The sequencing input was blood. The receptors originated from a man aged 55 to 70 in good health.

This chain links TRBV11-2 with TRBJ2-3, with 7 bases identical to TRBD1. The CDR3 loop spans 13 amino acids. The V segment lost 7 bases and the J segment 5 bases; nucleotides outside the gene matches: 6. Germline CDR1 reads SGHAT; CDR2 reads FQNNGV. In DNA, the CDR3 is TGTGCCAGCAATAAGAGGGGGCAAGATACGCAGTATTTT. Translation: CASNKRGQDTQYF.

In its sample, this clonotype was seen a few times. The chain joins TRBV9 to TRBJ2-3; D may match TRBD1 or TRBD2 (6 bases each). This CDR3 comprises 14 residues. V lost 5 bases, J lost 5 bases, and 15 bases lay in between. Germline V gene lookup returns CDR1 SGDLS and CDR2 YYNGEE. CDR3 coding DNA: TGTGCCAGCAGAAGGGGGGAGAATCGAGATACGCAGTATTTT. As protein: CASRRGENRDTQYF.

DNA of the CDR3: TGCAGCGTTGGCGACAGGGTACCGAACACCGGGGAGCTGTTTTTT. It translates to CSVGDRVPNTGELFF. The rearrangement joins TRBV29-1 to TRBJ2-2; TRBD1 aligns across 7 bases. This CDR3 is built from 15 residues. V was pared by 4 bases and J by 0 bases, with 5 bases of the junction left unmatched. Looked up from germline, CDR1 is SQVTM and CDR2 is ANQGSEA.

The table lists this clonotype with a count of one. The rearrangement joins TRBV28 to TRBJ2-3, with no clear D. Germline CDR1 and CDR2: MDHEN and SYDVKM. Trimming cost V 6 bases and J 6 bases, with 13 bases left between them. The CDR3 spans 13 residues. DNA of the CDR3: TGTGCCAGCAGGGGTTCCCTTAGGGATACGCAGTATTTT. The encoded protein is CASRGSLRDTQYF.

The chain has TRBV7-9 and TRBJ2-3; 8 nucleotides line up with TRBD1. V was pared by 0 bases and J by 3 bases, with 5 bases of the junction left unmatched. Looked up from germline, CDR1 is SEHNR and CDR2 is FQNEAQ (reference sequence). The CDR3 spans 16 residues. DNA of the CDR3: TGTGCCAGCAGCTTAGCGCCAGGGGGCAGGACAGATACGCAGTATTTT. Its translation: CASSLAPGGRTDTQYF.

The V call is TRBV14, the J call TRBJ2-1; D gene ambiguous. This CDR3 contains 14 residues. Germline assignment: CDR1 SGHDN and CDR2 FVKESK. With 1 base removed from V and 8 bases from J, the gap between germline ends came to 12 bases. The CDR3 protein is CASSQVGYGDEQFF. For the CDR3, the DNA is TGTGCCAGCAGCCAAGTTGGCTACGGAGATGAGCAGTTCTTC. The whole variable domain, remainder taken from reference TRBV14 and TRBJ2-1, is EAGVTQFPSHSVIEKGQTVTLRCDPISGHDNLYWYRRVMGKEIKFLLHFVKESKQDESGMPNNRFLAERTGGTYSTLKVQPAELEDSGVYFCASSQVGYGDEQFFGPGTRLTVL.

This chain's CDR3 is CASSPQSNFYEQYF. As DNA, the CDR3 is TGTGCCAGCAGTCCCCAGAGTAATTTCTACGAGCAGTACTTC. The J gene is TRBJ2-4, the V gene TRBV27, with D uncertain. The DNA end lines up better with TRBJ2-7; the J call may be wrong. This CDR3 has 14 residues. In germline, CDR1 is MNHEY, CDR2 SMNVEV (reference sequence).

This chain links TRBV4-2 with TRBJ1-2; D gene uncertain. V was trimmed by 3 bases and J by 1 base, leaving 9 bases between them. Looked up from germline, CDR1 is LGHNA and CDR2 is YNFKEQ. The CDR3 is made up of 14 amino acids. Here the CDR3 reads CASSHQTNNYGYTF. In DNA form, the CDR3 reads TGTGCCAGCAGCCACCAGACCAATAACTATGGCTACACCTTC.

The chain couples TRBV20-1 to TRBJ2-7; D gene ambiguous. The CDR3 is made up of 13 amino acids. Germline-derived CDR1 and CDR2 are DFQATT and SNEGSKA (reference sequence). V lost 3 bases and J 1 base, leaving 10 bases between the germline ends. The CDR3 DNA sequence: TGCAGTGCTAGCAAAGGTGTATCCTACGAGCAGTACTTC. Translation: CSASKGVSYEQYF.

The rearrangement uses TRBV25-1 and TRBJ1-4, with no clear D. This CDR3 contains 12 residues. V was clipped by 2 bases and J by 8 bases, with 6 bases between them. Germline lookup yields CDR1 MGHDK and CDR2 SYGVNS. CDR3 amino acids: CASSETREKLFF. The CDR3 DNA sequence: TGTGCCAGCAGTGAAACTCGGGAAAAACTGTTTTTT.

This clonotype was picked up a small number of times. The chain employs TRBV5-6 and TRBJ2-1, with D unclear. Trimming removed 3 bases at V and 3 bases at J, with 13 bases between. Germline values: CDR1 SGHDT, CDR2 YYEEEE. The CDR3 contains 15 residues. DNA of the CDR3: TGTGCCAGCAGCTCGACTCTCGGCTTCTACAATGAGCAGTTCTTC. Translation gives CASSSTLGFYNEQFF.

This clonotype appeared once. The genes are TRBV18 and TRBJ1-2; TRBD1 matches 11 bases. Germline V gene sequence: CDR1 KGHSH, CDR2 LQKENI. J gave up 2 bases and V 3 bases, and 5 bases lay outside the gene matches. The CDR3 consists of 16 residues. This CDR3 is CASSPLGQGANYGYTF. CDR3 in DNA: TGTGCCAGCTCACCGCTAGGACAGGGGGCGAACTATGGCTACACCTTC.

The chain couples TRBV7-9 to TRBJ1-4, with D maybe TRBD1 (5 bases). Trimming removed 5 bases at V and 6 bases at J, with 13 bases between. Germline V gives CDR1 SEHNR, CDR2 FQNEAQ (reference sequence). The CDR3 runs 14 residues. CDR3 region: CASSPGRGDEKLFF. As DNA, the CDR3 is TGTGCCAGCAGCCCGGGGCGCGGTGATGAAAAACTGTTTTTT. The full variable domain, completed using reference TRBV7-9 and TRBJ1-4, is DTGVSQNPRHKITKRGQNVTFRCDPISEHNRLYWYRQTLGQGPEFLTYFQNEAQLEKSRLLSDRFSAERPKGSFSTLEIQRTEQGDSAMYLCASSPGRGDEKLFFGSGTQLSVL.

The gene calls are TRBV11-2 and TRBJ2-5, with D perhaps matching TRBD2 (5 bases). Germline V gene data show CDR1 as SGHAT and CDR2 as FQNNGV. The CDR3 is 15 amino acids. The V and J ends lost 3 bases and 1 base respectively, with 12 bases between them. Here the CDR3 reads CASSLGGLFQETQYF. The CDR3 nucleotides are TGTGCCAGCAGCTTGGGCGGGCTATTCCAAGAGACCCAGTACTTC.